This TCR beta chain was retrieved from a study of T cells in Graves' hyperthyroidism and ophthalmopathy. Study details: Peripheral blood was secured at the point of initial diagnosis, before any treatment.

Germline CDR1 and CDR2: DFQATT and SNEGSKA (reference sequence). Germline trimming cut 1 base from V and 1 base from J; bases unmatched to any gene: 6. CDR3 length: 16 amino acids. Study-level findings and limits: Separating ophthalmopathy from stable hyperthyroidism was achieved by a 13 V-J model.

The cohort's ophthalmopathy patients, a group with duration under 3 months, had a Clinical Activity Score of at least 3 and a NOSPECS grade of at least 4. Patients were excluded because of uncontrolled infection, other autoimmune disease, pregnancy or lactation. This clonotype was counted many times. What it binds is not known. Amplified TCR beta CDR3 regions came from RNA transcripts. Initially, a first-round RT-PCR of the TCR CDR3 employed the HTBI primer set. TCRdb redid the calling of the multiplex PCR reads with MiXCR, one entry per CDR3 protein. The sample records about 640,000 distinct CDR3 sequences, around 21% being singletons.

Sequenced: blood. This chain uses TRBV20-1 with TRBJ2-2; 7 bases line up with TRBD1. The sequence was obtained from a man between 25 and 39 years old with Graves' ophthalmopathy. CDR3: CSARGGTVGNTGELFF. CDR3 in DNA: TGCAGTGCTAGAGGTGGGACAGTCGGGAACACCGGGGAGCTGTTTTTT.